This T cell receptor beta chain came from a study of T-cell reconstitution after alpha-beta-depleted transplantation in children. With V trimmed by 8 bases and J by 0 bases, 9 bases remained unmatched. The CDR3 length is 17 residues. Preparation of the TCRbeta library was carried out with unique molecular identifiers. TCRdb independently ran MiXCR on the PCR reads; one entry per CDR3 protein. The sample has fewer than 550,000 distinct CDR3 sequences, roughly a tenth seen once. The sample holds many counts of this clonotype. The TCR was taken from a human donor who donated a stem cell graft to a child with acute myeloid leukemia. The genes are TRBV12-3 or TRBV12-4 and TRBJ2-1; 11 nucleotides line up with TRBD2. The sequences come from PBMCs from the stem cell graft donor, collected from the stem cell graft. The CDR3 nucleotides read TGTGCCAGCGGGCCTAGCGGGGGGTTTAACTCCTACAATGAGCAGTTCTTC. This encodes CASGPSGGFNSYNEQFF.